Each of the 17 T cell receptor beta chains below was sequenced from the same sample in a study of Graves' ophthalmopathy and Graves' hyperthyroidism. RNA transcripts were the source from which TCR beta CDR3 regions were amplified. An opening RT-PCR round employed HTBI primers and preceded a second-round multiplex PCR. TCRdb re-derived calls from the multiplex PCR reads in MiXCR, one entry per CDR3 protein. The sample includes some 350,000 distinct CDR3 sequences, roughly 15% of them seen just once. The material sequenced was peripheral blood. Every receptor here comes from an adult woman with stable Graves' hyperthyroidism.

This clonotype was counted at least ten times. The chain employs TRBV19 and TRBJ2-5; D uncertain. The CDR3 length is 17 residues. In germline, CDR1 is LNHDA, CDR2 SQIVND (reference sequence). Trimming cost V 0 bases and J 1 base, with 15 bases left between them. CDR3 sequence (DNA): TGTGCCAGTAGTATAGATATGGGCCCCACAGCCCAAGAGACCCAGTACTTC. It codes for CASSIDMGPTAQETQYF. Looking up the rest from reference TRBV19 and TRBJ2-5 gives the full variable domain: DGGITQSPKYLFRKEGQNVTLSCEQNLNHDAMYWYRQDPGQGLRLIYYSQIVNDFQKGDIAEGYSVSREKKESFPLTVTSAQKNPTAFYLCASSIDMGPTAQETQYFGPGTRLLVL.

This clonotype was counted many times. CDR3 residues: CATSDLTGVGELFF. As DNA, the CDR3 is TGTGCCACCAGTGATTTGACGGGCGTCGGGGAGCTGTTTTTT. The chain carries TRBV24-1 and TRBJ2-2; no clear D. This CDR3 has 14 amino acids. Germline CDR1 is KGHDR and CDR2 is SFDVKD. Trimming left V 0 bases short and J 7 bases short, with 8 bases between.

Details on this clonotype: It may be a read error: a sequence one base away is much more abundant. CDR3 nucleotide sequence: TGTGCCAGCTCACCCCTACAGGGTTCGAACACTGAAGCTTTCTTT. Residues: CASSPLQGSNTEAFF. V and J are TRBV18 and TRBJ1-1; TRBD1 might be the D (6 bases). V was clipped by 3 bases and J by 1 base, with 12 bases between them. The CDR3 is made up of 15 amino acids. Germline CDR1 and CDR2: KGHSH and LQKENI.

This clonotype was counted at least ten times. This chain connects TRBV12-3 or TRBV12-4 to TRBJ2-5; 7 nucleotides match TRBD1. J was trimmed by 5 bases and V by 5 bases; bases with no gene match: 11. The CDR3 extends over 15 amino acids. The CDR3 sequence is CASSLDRATRETQYF. CDR3 in DNA: TGTGCCAGCAGTCTAGACAGGGCAACCAGGGAGACCCAGTACTTC.

The table lists this clonotype with a few counts. This sequence joins TRBV3-1 and TRBJ2-7, with D tentatively TRBD2 (6 bases). This CDR3 comprises 14 residues. The germline V gene encodes CDR1 LGHDT and CDR2 YNNKEL (reference sequence). The germline V and J ends were trimmed by 1 base and 6 bases, with 13 bases remaining between them. In nucleotides, the CDR3 is TGTGCCAGCAGCCAAGCGGCACGGAGGGGCGAGCAGTACTTC. Protein: CASSQAARRGEQYF.

This clonotype was seen at least ten times. The gene calls are TRBV18 and TRBJ2-7, with D possibly TRBD1 on 6 matching bases. From germline, CDR1 is KGHSH and CDR2 LQKENI. The V end was cut by 8 bases, the J end by 0 bases, with 11 bases between. CDR3 length: 13 amino acids. The CDR3 DNA follows: TGTGCCAGCCACAGCAGGGGCTCCTACGAGCAGTACTTC. It yields the protein CASHSRGSYEQYF.

This clonotype was counted at least ten times. The rearrangement links TRBV15 to TRBJ2-5; TRBD2 might be the D (6 bases). V lost 3 bases to trimming and J lost 3 bases, with 17 bases between them. Germline V gene sequence: CDR1 LNHNV, CDR2 YYDKDF (reference sequence). CDR3 size: 16 residues. For the CDR3, the DNA is TGTGCCACCAGCAGCAACCCGGGGACTTATAAAGAGACCCAGTACTTC. Amino acid sequence: CATSSNPGTYKETQYF.

In this sample, this clonotype turned up many times. V usage is TRBV14 and J usage is TRBJ2-7; D is unclear. The length of the CDR3 is 14 residues. Trimming pared 3 bases from V and 3 bases from J, leaving 12 bases between. Per the germline V gene, CDR1 is SGHDN and CDR2 is FVKESK. Written as DNA, the CDR3 is TGTGCCAGCAGCCAGAGGCACAGATACTACGAGCAGTACTTC. Translated, it gives CASSQRHRYYEQYF.

V gene TRBV6-1 combines with J gene TRBJ2-7, with 7 bases identical to TRBD1. V trimming: 6 bases; J trimming: 4 bases; junction bases outside the gene matches: 12. The CDR3 spans 15 residues. Germline V gene data show CDR1 as MNHNS and CDR2 as SASEGT. The CDR3 region has the DNA TGTGCCAGCAGCCCCGCAGGGACAGTTCAATACGAGCAGTACTTC. As protein: CASSPAGTVQYEQYF.

The rearrangement links TRBV20-1 to TRBJ2-7; 8 bases line up with TRBD1. Trimming took 6 bases from V and 2 from J; bases not matched to a gene: 9. Germline V gives CDR1 DFQATT, CDR2 SNEGSKA (reference sequence). This CDR3 region has 14 residues. The CDR3 bases are TGCAGTGCATCGACGGACAGGGAGCCCTACGAGCAGTACTTC. The encoded protein is CSASTDREPYEQYF.

This clonotype was seen repeatedly, ten times or more. V is TRBV12-5 and J is TRBJ2-7, with 12 bases fitting TRBD2. Losses at the gene ends were 5 bases for V and 6 bases for J; bases not matched to a gene: 14. The germline CDR1 and CDR2 sequences are LGHNT and FRNRAP. This CDR3 region has 17 residues. CDR3 residues: CASGQTGLAGPSAEQYF. DNA of the CDR3: TGTGCTAGTGGTCAAACCGGACTAGCGGGACCTTCCGCCGAGCAGTACTTC. Complete variable domain (other parts from reference TRBV12-5 and TRBJ2-7): DARVTQTPRHKVTEMGQEVTMRCQPILGHNTVFWYRQTMMQGLELLAYFRNRAPLDDSGMPKDRFSAEMPDATLATLKIQPSEPRDSAVYFCASGQTGLAGPSAEQYFGPGTRLTVT.

The V call is TRBV18, the J call TRBJ1-6; a weak D match, TRBD1 (6 bases). The CDR3 is 14 amino acids. Trimming shortened V by 4 bases and J by 2 bases, and 6 bases separated the two germline ends. Per germline, CDR1 KGHSH and CDR2 LQKENI. The CDR3 sequence is CASSRDTYNSPLHF. CDR3 DNA: TGTGCCAGCTCACGGGACACCTATAATTCACCCCTCCACTTT.

The DNA for the CDR3 is TGTGCCAGCAGCTTGGTCTCCCGCTCTGGGGCCAACGTCCTGACTTTC. Translation gives CASSLVSRSGANVLTF. The V and J genes are TRBV5-6 and TRBJ2-6, with D unresolved. V was trimmed by 0 bases and J by 0 bases, leaving 7 bases between them. CDR3 size: 16 residues. Germline V gene lookup returns CDR1 SGHDT and CDR2 YYEEEE.

This clonotype was seen more than once but under ten times. The chain carries TRBV19 and TRBJ1-5, with 7 bases identical to TRBD1. CDR3 length equals 15 residues. Germline-derived CDR1 and CDR2 are LNHDA and SQIVND (reference sequence). V lost 5 bases to trimming and J lost 2 bases; unmatched junction nucleotides: 6. The CDR3: CASSLEGTGNQPQHF. In DNA, the CDR3 is TGTGCCAGTAGTCTCGAAGGGACAGGCAATCAGCCCCAGCATTTT.

This clonotype was picked up many times. The chain joins TRBV6-1 to TRBJ2-7; tentatively, D is TRBD2 (6 bases). Trimming removed 10 bases from V and 4 bases from J, with 14 bases in between. The CDR3 length is 12 residues. Per germline, CDR1 MNHNS and CDR2 SASEGT. The CDR3: CATGGNAYEQYF. DNA of the CDR3: TGTGCCACCGGGGGTAATGCGTACGAGCAGTACTTC.

There are many counts of this clonotype. Germline and junction disagree at one end, which may indicate a read error. The chain links TRBV6-1 to TRBJ2-4; D could derive from TRBD1 or TRBD2 (6 bases each). The CDR3 has 16 residues. Per germline, CDR1 MNHNS and CDR2 SASEGT. The CDR3 nucleotides are TGTGCCAGCAGTGAACGGAACTCAGGAGGGGGAAACATTAAGTACTTC. Translating it yields CASSERNSGGGNIKYF.

This clonotype appeared once. The chain recombines TRBV12-5 with TRBJ2-5; D uncertain. Germline CDR1 and CDR2: LGHNT and FRNRAP. CDR3 length equals 11 residues. The V end lost 9 bases, the J end lost 10 bases, and 15 bases lay between the germline ends. CDR3 bases: TGTGCTAGGCATTCGGGTGGCGGCCAGTACTTC. Encoded protein: CARHSGGGQYF.